The source of this T cell receptor (beta chain) is a study of T cell repertoires in cytomegalovirus infection. Study at large: HLA-C-restricted CMV epitopes, recently identified, and well-studied HLA-B-restricted ones were used by the study. From public TCR beta signatures came an indication of both CMV infection and matching HLA type. Findings and limits, study-wide: There were HLA-C-restricted CMV-specific TCR beta clonotypes dominating the ex vivo response. Public TCR beta family frequency separated CMV-and-HLA carriers, including in an independent cohort.

V lost 4 bases, J lost 8 bases, and 17 bases lay in between. Germline-derived CDR1 and CDR2 are LNHDA and SQIVND (reference sequence). The CDR3 runs 15 residues. TCRdb reprocessed the reads with MiXCR, giving one entry per CDR3 protein. The sample yields 600,000 to 700,000 distinct CDR3 sequences, 30% to 35% seen once. Of note for this clonotype: As yet, its antigen is unknown.

This chain uses TRBV19 with TRBJ1-4, with unresolved D. The source of this sequence is a human donor in good health (CMV status not recorded). Some clones in this sample may be carry-over from other donors' samples. This specimen was cultured PBMCs, taken from culture after CMV antigen stimulation. CDR3 nucleotides: TGTGCCAGTAGTAACCCGACACCGGTGGGCGAAAAACTGTTTTTT. Its protein is CASSNPTPVGEKLFF.